Listed below are T cell receptor beta chains from one sample, sequenced in a study of cytomegalovirus exposure and HLA in healthy donors. Profiling relied on immunoSEQ multiplex PCR, and the TCRdb table lists in-frame clones only, not all of them. The profile shows 150,000 to 200,000 clones, more than 75% of them singletons. Sequencing input: PBMCs. The receptor source for this set is a woman aged 30 to 39 in good health and CMV-seropositive. CDR3s leave out the opening cysteine and the closing phenylalanine or tryptophan. Each record gives: V gene, D gene, J gene, CDR3 protein. The D gene is left open where the match is weak.

TRBV28	NA	TRBJ1-4	ASSSPGPAGYEKLF
TRBV28	TRBD1	TRBJ1-5	ASSSSGTGWQPQH
TRBV10-3	NA	TRBJ1-1	AIRSPQGGTEAF
TRBV11-2	TRBD2	TRBJ2-2	ATGLAGVATGELF
TRBV11-2	TRBD1	TRBJ2-3	ASSPLDRGTDTQY
TRBV5-1	NA	TRBJ1-3	ASSLRGYSGNTIY
TRBV30	NA	TRBJ2-3	AWMPSTGELTDTQY
TRBV10-3	TRBD1	TRBJ2-2	ATSGQGNTGELF
TRBV9	NA	TRBJ1-1	ASSVAAGTEAF
TRBV10-3	NA	TRBJ2-3	AISEFGGSVTDTQY
TRBV29-1	NA	TRBJ2-5	SVATNQETQY
TRBV5-8	TRBD1	TRBJ2-2	ASSIDRVPGELF
TRBV30	NA	TRBJ1-2	AWSPSWADGYT
TRBV5-1	TRBD1	TRBJ1-4	ASSAETGENEKLF
TRBV13	NA	TRBJ2-7	ASSLRRSSYEQY
TRBV27	TRBD1	TRBJ1-6	ASKGANSPLH
TRBV19	TRBD2	TRBJ2-1	ASSNRLAGEDEQF
TRBV9	TRBD2	TRBJ2-1	ASSVGSGSSTEQF
TRBV28	TRBD2	TRBJ2-6	ASSTSGLAGAGANVLT
TRBV6-5	NA	TRBJ1-1	ASSYPSGERAF
TRBV7-9	NA	TRBJ2-3	ASSSAGSTDTQY
TRBV5-4	TRBD2	TRBJ2-1	ASTSGISGVYNEQF
TRBV19	TRBD1	TRBJ1-5	ASSISRQGSWPQH
TRBV28	NA	TRBJ1-2	ASSLLGGRENGYT
TRBV7-2	NA	TRBJ1-2	ASTLARGNYGYT
TRBV7-8	NA	TRBJ1-2	ASSIFGQLNYGYT
TRBV11-1	TRBD1	TRBJ2-1	ASSGDRVSF
TRBV19	TRBD1	TRBJ2-7	ASSIGQGLSYEQY
TRBV5-1	NA	TRBJ1-1	ASSLVFPGEMNTEAF
TRBV5-1	NA	TRBJ1-1	ASSLRTGDTEAF
TRBV4-1	NA	TRBJ2-5	ASSQEGGPRETQY
TRBV19	TRBD1	TRBJ2-7	ASSPSRGLVYEQY
TRBV11-3	NA	TRBJ2-5	ASSRSWDTNQETQY
TRBV4-1	TRBD1	TRBJ1-6	ASSQEGQGDSPLH
TRBV7-9	NA	TRBJ2-1	ASSFRRNSYNEQF
TRBV27	NA	TRBJ2-7	ASSHLVVDSYEQY
TRBV5-4	TRBD1	TRBJ2-2	ASSWGQGATGELF
TRBV4-1	NA	TRBJ1-1	ASSPGDYYTEAF
TRBV7-3	NA	TRBJ2-3	ASSLQGRTDTQY
TRBV28	NA	TRBJ1-6	ASVGPNSPLH
TRBV6-6	NA	TRBJ1-5	ASSYVAGRVQPQH
TRBV9	NA	NA	ASSRGDLHSYEQY
TRBV11-2	NA	TRBJ2-7	ASTTPSHPYEQY
TRBV9	TRBD2	TRBJ2-7	ASSVGGGEQY
TRBV5-1	NA	TRBJ2-2	ASSLTGNTGELF
TRBV6-5	NA	TRBJ1-5	ASRRGDSNQPQH
TRBV29-1	NA	TRBJ2-2	SVTQTGNTGELF
TRBV7-3	NA	TRBJ2-2	ASSPHDTGELF
TRBV6-1	NA	TRBJ1-5	ASSEEEVRLNQPQH
TRBV7-2	NA	TRBJ2-7	ASSPRLGSYEQY
TRBV11-2	TRBD1	TRBJ2-3	ASSPRDRGPTDTQY